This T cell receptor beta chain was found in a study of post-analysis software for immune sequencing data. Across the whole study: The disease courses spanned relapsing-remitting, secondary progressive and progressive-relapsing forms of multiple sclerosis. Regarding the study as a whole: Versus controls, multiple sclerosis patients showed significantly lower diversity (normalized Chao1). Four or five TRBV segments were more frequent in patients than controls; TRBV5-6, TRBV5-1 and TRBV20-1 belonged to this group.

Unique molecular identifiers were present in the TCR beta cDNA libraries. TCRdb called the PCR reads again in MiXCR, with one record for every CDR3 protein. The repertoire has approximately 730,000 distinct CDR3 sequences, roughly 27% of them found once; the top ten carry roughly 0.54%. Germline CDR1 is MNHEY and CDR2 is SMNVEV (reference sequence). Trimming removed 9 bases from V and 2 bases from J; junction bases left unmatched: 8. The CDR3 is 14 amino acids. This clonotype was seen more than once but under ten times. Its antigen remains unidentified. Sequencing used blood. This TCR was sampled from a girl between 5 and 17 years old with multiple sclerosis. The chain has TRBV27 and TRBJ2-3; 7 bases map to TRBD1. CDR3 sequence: CASTLGQYTDTQYF. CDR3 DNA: TGTGCCAGTACACTGGGACAGTACACAGATACGCAGTATTTT.